Detailed here is one TCR beta chain. Its antigen remains unidentified. CDR3 length equals 13 residues. Trimming removed 1 base from V and 11 bases from J, with 11 bases in between. The germline CDR1 and CDR2 sequences are MGHRA and YSYEKL. The source of the sample is a study of CD8 T cells in ankylosing spondylitis. Study observations and caveats: Existing reports had already noted some motif variants in reactive arthritis synovial fluid and blood. Ankylosing spondylitis blood appeared to carry a characteristic TCR beta motif of several highly homologous variants. As reported, disease-linked clones showed significant enrichment in matched ankylosing spondylitis synovial fluid.

A single record per CDR3 protein comes from TCRdb applying MiXCR to the 5' RACE reads. The sample has 300,000 to 400,000 distinct CDR3 sequences, 20% to 25% seen once. This sequence joins TRBV4-1 and TRBJ1-4, with D unclear. The material sequenced was blood, either unsorted or a sorted T cell fraction (not recorded which). This receptor was taken from a male donor with ankylosing spondylitis. CDR3 amino acids: CASSQGTRGKLFF. The CDR3 DNA is TGCGCCAGCAGCCAAGGAACGAGAGGGAAACTGTTTTTT.